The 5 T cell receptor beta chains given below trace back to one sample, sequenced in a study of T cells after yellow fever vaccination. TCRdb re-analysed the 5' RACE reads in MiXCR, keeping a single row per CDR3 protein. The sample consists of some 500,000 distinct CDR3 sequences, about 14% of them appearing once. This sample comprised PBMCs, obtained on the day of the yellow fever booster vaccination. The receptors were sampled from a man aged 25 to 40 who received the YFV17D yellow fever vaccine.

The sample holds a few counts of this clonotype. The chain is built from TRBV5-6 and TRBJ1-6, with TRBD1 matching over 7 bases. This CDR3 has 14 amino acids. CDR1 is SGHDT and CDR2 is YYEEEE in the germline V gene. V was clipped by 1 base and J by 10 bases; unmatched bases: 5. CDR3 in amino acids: CASSLRDRDSPLHF. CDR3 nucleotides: TGTGCCAGCAGCTTGCGGGACAGAGACTCACCCCTCCACTTT.

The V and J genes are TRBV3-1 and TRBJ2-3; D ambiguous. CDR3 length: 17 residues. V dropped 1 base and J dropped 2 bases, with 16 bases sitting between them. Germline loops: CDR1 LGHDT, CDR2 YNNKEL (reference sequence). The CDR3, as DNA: TGTGCCAGCAGCCAAGTCGGGCAGCAGTACACCACAGATACGCAGTATTTT. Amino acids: CASSQVGQQYTTDTQYF.

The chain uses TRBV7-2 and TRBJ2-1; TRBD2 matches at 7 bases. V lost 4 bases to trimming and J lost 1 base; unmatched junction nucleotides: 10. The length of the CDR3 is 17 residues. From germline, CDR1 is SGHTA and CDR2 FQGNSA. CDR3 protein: CASSSGGSMGSYNEQFF. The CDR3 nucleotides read TGTGCCAGCAGCTCGGGCGGGAGTATGGGGTCCTACAATGAGCAGTTCTTC.

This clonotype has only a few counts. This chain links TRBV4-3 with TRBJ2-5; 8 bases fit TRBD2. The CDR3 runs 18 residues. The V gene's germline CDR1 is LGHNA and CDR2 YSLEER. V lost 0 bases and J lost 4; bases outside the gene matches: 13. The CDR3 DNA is TGCGCCAGCAGCCAAGATCTCCCGGGAAGCGGGAGTCGAGAGACCCAGTACTTC. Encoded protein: CASSQDLPGSGSRETQYF.

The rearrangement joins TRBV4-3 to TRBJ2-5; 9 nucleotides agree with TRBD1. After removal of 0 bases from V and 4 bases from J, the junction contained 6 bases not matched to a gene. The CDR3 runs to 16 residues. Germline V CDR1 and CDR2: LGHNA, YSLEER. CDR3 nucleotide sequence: TGCGCCAGCAGCCAAGATTGGGGGACAGGGAGAGAGACCCAGTACTTC. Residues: CASSQDWGTGRETQYF.